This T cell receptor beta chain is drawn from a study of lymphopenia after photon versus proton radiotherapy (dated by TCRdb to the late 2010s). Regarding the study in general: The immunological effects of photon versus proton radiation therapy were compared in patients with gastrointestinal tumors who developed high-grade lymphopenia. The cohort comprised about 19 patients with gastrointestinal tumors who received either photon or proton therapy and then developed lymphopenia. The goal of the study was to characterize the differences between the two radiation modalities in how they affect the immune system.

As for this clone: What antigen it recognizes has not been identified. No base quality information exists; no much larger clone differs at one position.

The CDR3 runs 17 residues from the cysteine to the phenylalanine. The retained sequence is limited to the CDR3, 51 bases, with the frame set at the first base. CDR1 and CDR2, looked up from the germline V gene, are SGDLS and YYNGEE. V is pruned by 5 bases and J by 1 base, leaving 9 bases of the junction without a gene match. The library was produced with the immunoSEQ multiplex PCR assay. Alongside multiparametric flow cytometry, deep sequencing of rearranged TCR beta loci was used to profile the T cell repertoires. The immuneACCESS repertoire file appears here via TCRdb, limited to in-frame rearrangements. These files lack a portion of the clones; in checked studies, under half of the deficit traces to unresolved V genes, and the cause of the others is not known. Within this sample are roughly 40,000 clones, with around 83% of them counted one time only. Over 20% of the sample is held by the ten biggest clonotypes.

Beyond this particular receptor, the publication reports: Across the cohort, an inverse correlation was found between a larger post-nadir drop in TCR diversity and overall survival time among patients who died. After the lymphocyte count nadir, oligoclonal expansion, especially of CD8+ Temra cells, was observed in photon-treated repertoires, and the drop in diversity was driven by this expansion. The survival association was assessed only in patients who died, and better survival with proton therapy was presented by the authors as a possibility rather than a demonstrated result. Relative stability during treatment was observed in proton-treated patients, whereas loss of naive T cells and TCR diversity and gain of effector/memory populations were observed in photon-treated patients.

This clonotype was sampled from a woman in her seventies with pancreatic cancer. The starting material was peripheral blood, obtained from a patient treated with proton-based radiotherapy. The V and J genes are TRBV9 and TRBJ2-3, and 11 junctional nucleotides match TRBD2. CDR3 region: CASSPKTSGRGTDTQYF. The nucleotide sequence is TGTGCCAGCAGTCCCAAAACTAGCGGGAGAGGCACAGATACGCAGTATTTT.